This TCR beta chain was profiled in a study of T cells expressing NK-cell markers. The wider study: Investigators obtained TCR beta repertoires from sorted CD3+CD56+NKG2C+, CD3+CD56+NKG2C- and CD3+CD56-NKG2C+ T cells. Whole-study findings and limits: NKG2C+ dominant clonotype frequencies in six donors were about 1.0-7.5% of CD8+ T cells. These clonotypes also led the CD3+CD56-NKG2C+ fraction in a handful of donors.

About this clonotype itself: No antigen is known for it.

The CDR3 sequence is 14 residues long. As the method of synthesis, 5'RACE template switching with UMIs yielded TCR beta cDNA. Reanalyzing the 5' RACE reads, TCRdb keeps one entry per CDR3 protein, without DNA. Its table lists about 460,000 distinct CDR3 sequences. V is TRBV12-3 or TRBV12-4 and J is TRBJ1-1; TCRdb's D gene call, TRBD1, goes unchecked for lack of DNA. Specimen: blood T cells: a sorted CD56 or NKG2C T cell subset, CD4+ or CD8+ T cells, or bulk PBMC T cells (not recorded which). This TCR came from a woman between 50 and 59 years old in good health. CDR3: CASSLGAGSTEAFF.